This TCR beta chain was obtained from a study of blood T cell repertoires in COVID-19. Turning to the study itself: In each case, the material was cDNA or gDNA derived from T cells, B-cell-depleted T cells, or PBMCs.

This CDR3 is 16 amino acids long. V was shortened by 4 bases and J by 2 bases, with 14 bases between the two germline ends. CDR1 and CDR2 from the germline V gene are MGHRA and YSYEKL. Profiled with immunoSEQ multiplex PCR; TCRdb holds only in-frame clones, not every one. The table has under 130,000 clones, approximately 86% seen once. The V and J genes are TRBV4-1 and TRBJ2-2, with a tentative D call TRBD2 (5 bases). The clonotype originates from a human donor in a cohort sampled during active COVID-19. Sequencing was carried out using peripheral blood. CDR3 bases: TGCGCCAGCAGCCCCCGAGGGCTACCCAACACCGGGGAGCTGTTTTTT. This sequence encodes CASSPRGLPNTGELFF.